Following are 29 T cell receptor beta chains from one sample sequenced in a study of T cells expressing NK-cell markers. After re-calling the 5' RACE reads, TCRdb lists one entry per CDR3 protein, DNA absent. The sample has 200,000 to 300,000 distinct CDR3 sequences, and its top ten clones hold about 0.39%. Sequenced material: blood T cells: a sorted CD56 or NKG2C T cell subset, CD4+ or CD8+ T cells, or bulk PBMC T cells (not recorded which). The receptors come from a man aged 18-30 years in good health.

This rearrangement joins TRBV7-2 to TRBJ1-2; no DNA is available, so the TRBD1 call from TCRdb remains unchecked. The CDR3 sequence is 15 residues long. Germline values: CDR1 SGHTA, CDR2 FQGNSA. CDR3 sequence reads: CASSSRTGSTDGYTF.

This chain connects TRBV2 to TRBJ1-1. The CDR3 covers 11 residues. Looked up from germline, CDR1 is SNHLY and CDR2 is FYNNEI. CDR3 in amino acids: CASSEGKPSFF.

This chain connects TRBV5-1 to TRBJ2-1. Germline values: CDR1 SGHRS, CDR2 YFSETQ. The CDR3 is 17 residues long. The CDR3 sequence is CASSLGGYRGSYNEQFF.

This sequence joins TRBV4-2 and TRBJ1-3; TCRdb outputs TRBD1, but without DNA this stays unchecked. The CDR3 is made up of 16 amino acids. Per the germline V gene, CDR1 is LGHNA and CDR2 is YNFKEQ. CDR3 loop: CASSQDPSLGGSAIYF.

The J gene is TRBJ2-3, the V gene TRBV5-4; TCRdb picks TRBD1, but there is no DNA to check that call. The CDR3 totals 15 residues. CDR1 and CDR2 from the germline V gene are SGHNT and YYREEE (reference sequence). This chain's CDR3 is CASSLAGRGADTQYF.

CDR3: CASSFRHLGQPQHF. This chain joins TRBV28 and TRBJ1-5. This CDR3 is 14 amino acids long. Per germline, CDR1 MDHEN and CDR2 SYDVKM.

CDR3 region: CASSLVSGTEETQYF. The chain couples TRBV7-2 to TRBJ2-5; TCRdb lists TRBD1, though no DNA is available to test this call. Germline CDR1 is SGHTA and CDR2 is FQGNSA. The CDR3 is made up of 15 amino acids.

The chain is built from TRBV6-1 and TRBJ1-6; TCRdb's D call of TRBD1 is untestable without DNA. Germline V lookup: CDR1 MNHNS, CDR2 SASEGT. This CDR3 is 18 amino acids long. This CDR3 reads CASRNAGTGGLWHSPLHF.

The chain links TRBV29-1 to TRBJ2-1; TCRdb's assignment of TRBD2 cannot be checked, as there is no DNA. The CDR3 loop spans 13 amino acids. Germline lookup yields CDR1 SQVTM and CDR2 ANQGSEA. The CDR3 sequence: CSVEGRLNNEQFF.

The V gene is TRBV6-6, the J gene TRBJ2-5. CDR3 size: 12 residues. Germline CDR1 MNHNY, CDR2 SVGAGI (reference sequence). The CDR3 protein is CASHVGMETQYF.

The CDR3 is CASQGANVLTF. The V gene is TRBV9, the J gene TRBJ2-6. The CDR3 totals 11 residues. From germline, CDR1 is SGDLS and CDR2 YYNGEE. Combining the CDR3 with reference TRBV9 and TRBJ2-6 gives the whole variable domain DSGVTQTPKHLITATGQRVTLRCSPRSGDLSVYWYQQSLDQGLQFLIQYYNGEERAKGNILERFSAQQFPDLHSELNLSSLELGDSALYFCASQGANVLTFGAGSRLTVL.

V and J are TRBV7-6 and TRBJ1-1; TCRdb returns TRBD1, unconfirmable since there is no DNA. The germline CDR1 and CDR2 sequences are SGHVS and FNYEAQ. The CDR3 sequence is 13 residues long. The CDR3 loop is CASSSLGANGAFF.

The V and J genes are TRBV3-1 and TRBJ2-7; checking the TCRdb D call of TRBD2 is not possible without DNA. The V gene's germline CDR1 is LGHDT and CDR2 YNNKEL (reference sequence). The CDR3 contains 14 residues. The CDR3: CASSQLAANYEQYF.

The chain employs TRBV12-3 or TRBV12-4 and TRBJ2-3; TCRdb's D gene call, TRBD1, goes unchecked for lack of DNA. This CDR3 comprises 16 residues. The CDR3 here is CASSSTSVSATDTQYF.

The V and J genes are TRBV20-1 and TRBJ2-7; absent DNA, TCRdb's TRBD1 call cannot be checked. The germline CDR1 and CDR2 sequences are DFQATT and SNEGSKA (reference sequence). CDR3 length equals 12 residues. CDR3 loop: CSASTGDGEQYF.

The chain joins TRBV2 to TRBJ2-7. The CDR3 is 14 residues long. The germline gives CDR1 SNHLY, CDR2 FYNNEI. CDR3 sequence reads: CASIGGGRSGEQYF.

The V call is TRBV6-1, the J call TRBJ2-5; the TRBD1 assignment by TCRdb is unverifiable without DNA. This CDR3 region has 15 residues. The germline V gene has CDR1 MNHNS and CDR2 SASEGT. The CDR3 here is CASSRTGQGLETQYF.

The chain carries TRBV7-2 and TRBJ2-7. The CDR3 sequence is 13 residues long. Germline CDR1 is SGHTA and CDR2 is FQGNSA. The CDR3 reads CASSQDASYEQYF.

The V and J genes are TRBV5-1 and TRBJ2-5; TCRdb's D call, TRBD1, is unchecked because there is no DNA. The CDR3 runs 14 residues. The germline gives CDR1 SGHRS, CDR2 YFSETQ. The CDR3 loop reads CASSFGGEGETQYF.

The CDR3 region is CASSLVGPNTEAFF. J is TRBJ1-1 and V is TRBV5-6. This CDR3 region has 14 residues. Germline V CDR1 and CDR2: SGHDT, YYEEEE.

V is TRBV5-1 and J is TRBJ2-5. Germline loops: CDR1 SGHRS, CDR2 YFSETQ. The CDR3 totals 14 residues. The CDR3 here is CASSLAGNQETQYF.

This chain joins TRBV9 and TRBJ1-1. Germline V gene sequence: CDR1 SGDLS, CDR2 YYNGEE. This CDR3 is built from 16 residues. The CDR3 protein is CASSVGPPTVNTEAFF.

This sequence joins TRBV11-3 and TRBJ2-3; TCRdb gives TRBD2 as the D gene, but with no DNA this cannot be confirmed. Germline-derived CDR1 and CDR2 are SGHNT and YENEEA. The CDR3 spans 16 residues. CDR3 region: CASSLVGTSVRDTQYF.

The rearrangement uses TRBV27 and TRBJ1-6; TCRdb's D call, TRBD1, is unchecked because there is no DNA. The germline CDR1 and CDR2 sequences are MNHEY and SMNVEV (reference sequence). There are 13 residues in the CDR3. CDR3 sequence: CASSFTGLRALHF.

The CDR3 here is CASSFIAGGLNEQFF. This chain links TRBV5-4 with TRBJ2-1; the D call of TRBD2 rests on TCRdb alone, since no DNA is present to check it. CDR3 size: 15 residues. Looked up from germline, CDR1 is SGHNT and CDR2 is YYREEE (reference sequence).

The chain employs TRBV27 and TRBJ1-5; TCRdb calls TRBD1, which cannot be checked without DNA. The germline gives CDR1 MNHEY, CDR2 SMNVEV (reference sequence). The CDR3 contains 16 residues. The CDR3 is CASSSTSGAEDQPQHF.

CDR3 loop: CASRGGGGGYNEQFF. The chain employs TRBV6-2 or TRBV6-3 and TRBJ2-1; TCRdb's D call of TRBD1 is untestable without DNA. CDR1 is MNHEY, CDR2 SVGEGT, per germline. CDR3 length equals 15 residues.

V and J are TRBV29-1 and TRBJ2-5; the TRBD2 assignment by TCRdb is unverifiable without DNA. The V gene's germline CDR1 is SQVTM and CDR2 ANQGSEA. The CDR3 length is 13 residues. The chain's CDR3 is CSLGGGQTETQYF.

J is TRBJ2-5 and V is TRBV7-7; lacking DNA, the TRBD1 call made by TCRdb goes unchecked. Germline CDR1 is SSHAT and CDR2 is FNYEAQ (reference sequence). The CDR3 has 16 residues. CDR3 loop: CASSPLSSVPGGTQYF.